This TCR beta chain was documented in a study of blood T cell repertoires in COVID-19. Study-wide context: Samples came from the United States, Italy and Spain, spanning acute and convalescent COVID-19. From T cells, B-cell-depleted T cells, or PBMCs came the material, which was cDNA or gDNA.

Per the authors' pipeline: Nucleated cell number was recorded as an estimate derived from reference gene primer amplification. TCRdb keeps only in-frame clones here, not all; method: immunoSEQ multiplex PCR. V, J and clone size derive from that table, while D and trimming were established from the DNA sequence. The sample yields fewer than 200,000 clones, roughly 87% seen once. The ends lost 10 bases at V and 8 bases at J; junction bases unmatched: 7. The CDR3 runs 12 residues. The germline gives CDR1 ENHRY, CDR2 SYGVKD. Self-reported history from a screening survey and questionnaire set each donor's cohort.

The source is a human donor with acute COVID-19. The donor label of this sample is uncertain. Sequencing was carried out using PBMCs or T cells enriched from blood (not recorded which). The chain uses TRBV10-3 and TRBJ1-4; 7 bases map to TRBD1. The CDR3 coding sequence is TGTGCCACCAGGGGGGGTGAGGAAAAACTGTTTTTT. Translation: CATRGGEEKLFF.